The present TCR beta chain was sequenced within a study of blood T cell repertoires in COVID-19. Study information: Collection of acute and convalescent COVID-19 samples took place in the United States, Italy and Spain. The analysed material was cDNA or gDNA that came from T cells, B-cell-depleted T cells, or PBMCs.

Enrolment of Seattle patients took place during active infection, and they were followed longitudinally. Germline assignment: CDR1 SNHLY and CDR2 FYNNEI. The V segment lost 7 bases and the J segment 8 bases; nucleotides outside the gene matches: 13. The CDR3 extends over 14 amino acids. Assay used: immunoSEQ multiplex PCR; TCRdb lists only in-frame clones, some missing. Of roughly 340,000 clones detected, 80% to 90% appear once; the ten largest clones hold less than 3.5%. Material for sequencing was peripheral blood. The V gene is TRBV2, the J gene TRBJ1-2, with 7 bases lining up with TRBD1. This sequence was found in a woman younger than 45 with COVID-19, enrolled during active disease. The CDR3: CASTNGDSFQGYTF. The CDR3 DNA follows: TGTGCCAGCACCAACGGGGACAGCTTTCAGGGCTACACCTTC.